The clone carrying this T cell receptor beta chain has a count of ten or more. The antigen is unknown. This entry comes from a study of HIV-infected patients and healthy controls. General study points: During therapy, HIV-associated CDR3s fell significantly in frequency, while CMV-associated CDR3s did not change significantly. CDR3 sharing between individuals was lower in HIV-infected patients than in healthy controls.

The repertoire came from unfractionated whole blood and reflected all unsorted peripheral T cells. A roughly 2.4 ml peripheral blood sample was taken for RNA. Reverse transcription used around 480 ng RNA and constant-region primers for alpha and beta. Alpha and beta chain libraries were made separately by chain-specific third strand synthesis with multiplexing indices. A 5' RACE adapter with a random hexamer and the SP2 primer site was joined to cDNA. In TCRdb, the 5' RACE reads were re-called with MiXCR into one record per CDR3 protein. This table has about 7,800 distinct CDR3 sequences, roughly 6% appearing once. Per the germline V gene, CDR1 is GTSNPN and CDR2 is SVGIG (reference sequence). V was shortened by 0 bases and J by 0 bases, with 9 bases between the two germline ends. The CDR3 contains 15 residues.

Here the sequenced sample was blood, taken before antiretroviral therapy. The chain employs TRBV30 and TRBJ1-5; the D is unclear. The TCR sequence derives from an adult with HIV infection. The CDR3 nucleotides read TGTGCCTGGAGTGTATACGGGCTTAGCAATCAGCCCCAGCATTTT. Translating it yields CAWSVYGLSNQPQHF.